These 4 T cell receptor beta chains came from one sample sequenced in a study of blood T cell repertoires in COVID-19. TCRdb keeps only in-frame clones here, not all; method: immunoSEQ multiplex PCR. The sample records over 150,000 clones, about 95% being singletons. Sequenced: peripheral blood. The receptors stem from a man aged 25 to 40 with COVID-19, enrolled during active disease.

This clone was counted a single time. The chain is built from TRBV11-1 and TRBJ2-7; 11 bases fit TRBD1. CDR3 length: 14 amino acids. The germline V gene encodes CDR1 SGHAT and CDR2 FQDESV (reference sequence). The J segment lost 7 bases and the V segment lost 8 bases, leaving 10 bases of the junction unmatched. The CDR3 reads CASSRWTGGKEQYF. CDR3 in DNA: TGTGCCAGCTCTCGGTGGACAGGGGGCAAGGAGCAGTACTTC. The whole variable domain, filled in from reference TRBV11-1 and TRBJ2-7, reads EAEVAQSPRYKITEKSQAVAFWCDPISGHATLYWYRQILGQGPELLVQFQDESVVDDSQLPKDRFSAERLKGVDSTLKIQPAELGDSAMYLCASSRWTGGKEQYFGPGTRLTVT.

V gene TRBV6-1 combines with J gene TRBJ2-1; no clear D gene. Germline loops: CDR1 MNHNS, CDR2 SASEGT. The CDR3 sequence is 14 residues long. Trimming pared 2 bases from V and 6 bases from J, leaving 11 bases between. CDR3 sequence: CASSELPASNEQFF. For the CDR3, the DNA is TGTGCCAGCAGTGAACTACCCGCCTCCAATGAGCAGTTCTTC.

The chain couples TRBV5-1 to TRBJ1-2; D is ambiguous. CDR3 length equals 14 residues. The V and J ends lost 5 bases and 0 bases respectively, with 11 bases between them. CDR1 is SGHRS and CDR2 is YFSETQ in the germline V gene. CDR3 sequence (DNA): TGCGCCAGCAGGCTTGACGGGACTAACTATGGCTACACCTTC. It yields the protein CASRLDGTNYGYTF.

J is TRBJ2-3 and V is TRBV4-1; TRBD2 matches 9 bases. Trimming cost V 4 bases and J 4 bases; bases outside gene matches: 9. From germline, CDR1 is MGHRA and CDR2 YSYEKL. This CDR3 region has 16 residues. This chain's CDR3 is CASSLGSSGGADTQYF. The DNA of the CDR3 is TGCGCCAGCAGCCTAGGGAGTAGCGGGGGAGCAGATACGCAGTATTTT.